One and the same sample provided the 8 T cell receptor beta chains below, sequenced in a study of T cell changes during pregnancy in multiple sclerosis. TCRdb's table, derived via immunoSEQ multiplex PCR, lists solely in-frame clones and lacks some. This sample yields some 38,000 clones, of which about 94% are seen a single time; under 0.5% belongs to the top ten. Source: CD4+ T cells from peripheral blood mononuclear cells, taken in the second trimester of pregnancy. The receptors derive from a female donor with multiple sclerosis, enrolled in a pregnancy study.

The rearrangement uses TRBV5-1 and TRBJ2-1; the match to TRBD2 covers 11 bases. The CDR3 contains 18 residues. Germline lookup yields CDR1 SGHRS and CDR2 YFSETQ. V gave up 0 bases and J gave up 8 bases; unmatched junction bases: 13. CDR3 sequence (DNA): TGCGCCAGCAGCTTGGTCCCCCAAACTAGCGGGAGAATTGATGAGCAGTTCTTC. This translates into CASSLVPQTSGRIDEQFF.

The V and J genes are TRBV29-1 and TRBJ1-2, with 8 bases lining up with TRBD1. CDR3 length equals 15 residues. Trimming cost V 4 bases and J 0 bases; bases outside gene matches: 7. CDR1 is SQVTM, CDR2 ANQGSEA, per germline. The CDR3 sequence is CSVANRGDPNYGYTF. The CDR3 DNA sequence: TGCAGCGTTGCTAACAGGGGGGATCCTAACTATGGCTACACCTTC.

The chain carries TRBV5-1 and TRBJ2-1; D is undetermined. This CDR3 spans 15 amino acids. With 0 bases removed from V and 2 bases from J, the gap between germline ends came to 9 bases. Germline CDR1 and CDR2: SGHRS and YFSETQ. CDR3 bases: TGCGCCAGCAGCTTGGGGCTAGTGACCTACAATGAGCAGTTCTTC. This sequence encodes CASSLGLVTYNEQFF.

This clone showed up just once. The gene calls are TRBV7-9 and TRBJ1-6, with 9 bases matching TRBD1. This CDR3 is 15 amino acids long. Germline V gene sequence: CDR1 SEHNR, CDR2 FQNEAQ (reference sequence). With V trimmed by 5 bases and J by 7 bases, 6 bases remained unmatched. For the CDR3, the DNA is TGTGCCAGCAGCCGTATGGACAGGGGCAATTCACCCCTCCACTTT. Translated: CASSRMDRGNSPLHF.

The chain carries TRBV27 and TRBJ2-2, with TRBD2 matching 11 bases. The CDR3 loop spans 17 amino acids. V dropped 3 bases and J dropped 1; count of bases not matched to a gene: 4. From germline, CDR1 is MNHEY and CDR2 SMNVEV (reference sequence). This CDR3 reads CASSLRGLAENTGELFF. In nucleotides, the CDR3 is TGTGCCAGCAGTTTGCGGGGACTAGCGGAGAACACCGGGGAGCTGTTTTTT.

The CDR3 loop reads CASSSLGGTGYEQYF. As DNA, the CDR3 is TGTGCCAGCAGCAGCCTAGGGGGAACGGGCTACGAGCAGTACTTC. The rearrangement joins TRBV5-4 to TRBJ2-7; tentatively, D is TRBD1 (6 bases). Germline V CDR1 and CDR2: SGHNT, YYREEE (reference sequence). Trimming left V 4 bases short and J 3 bases short, with 17 bases between. The CDR3 runs 15 residues.

The CDR3 nucleotides read TGTGCCAGTAGTCCGGGTAGAGTCGAGCGAGGCTACACCTTC. This sequence encodes CASSPGRVERGYTF. The chain has TRBV19 and TRBJ1-2; D gene unclear. V was pared by 5 bases and J by 8 bases, with 18 bases between. The CDR3 runs 14 residues. Germline CDR1 LNHDA, CDR2 SQIVND (reference sequence).

This chain links TRBV10-2 with TRBJ2-1; D perhaps matches TRBD1 (6 bases). Trimming left V 5 bases short and J 8 bases short, with 19 bases between. This CDR3 spans 15 amino acids. Germline CDR1 is WSHSY and CDR2 is SAAADI. The chain's CDR3 is CASSTQSRGRDEQFF. CDR3 coding DNA: TGCGCCAGCAGTACACAGAGCAGGGGAAGGGATGAGCAGTTCTTC.